These 32 T cell receptor beta chains originate from one sample sequenced in a study of vaccination effects on CD4 cells after COVID-19. Antigen specificity for these receptors is unknown. Antigen-specific CD4+ T cell clonotypes were called by their expansion after viral peptide-pool culture in ViraFEST. Following a 10-day culture, CD4+ T cells were purified. Infection with SARS-CoV-2 occurred in the person between March and December 2020, and PCR confirmed it. Only in-frame clones appear in the TCRdb table, and some are missing; sequencing was by immunoSEQ multiplex PCR. The profile covers some 40,000 clones, with roughly 73% appearing a single time and 25% to 35% taken by the ten largest. Sequenced material: CD4+ T cells from PBMCs cultured with a peptide pool, taken before COVID-19 vaccination. These receptors were collected from a human donor who had a prior SARS-CoV-2 infection.

The rearrangement uses TRBV2 and TRBJ1-5, with 7 positions matching TRBD1. Germline-derived CDR1 and CDR2 are SNHLY and FYNNEI. V trimming: 3 bases; J trimming: 6 bases; junction bases outside the gene matches: 5. The CDR3 consists of 14 residues. The CDR3 nucleotides are TGTGCCAGCAGTGATGAGGGGGCGGGTCAGCCCCAGCATTTT. This translates into CASSDEGAGQPQHF.

This chain links TRBV7-3 with TRBJ1-6; no clear D. The CDR3 runs to 13 residues. The V end lost 1 base, the J end lost 13 bases, and 11 bases lay between the germline ends. The germline CDR1 and CDR2 sequences are SGHTA and FQGTGA. CDR3 in DNA: TGTGCCAGCAGCTTAAGTTGGGGTGCCCCCCTCCACTTT. Its protein is CASSLSWGAPLHF.

The V and J genes are TRBV9 and TRBJ1-4; unclear D gene. The V gene's germline CDR1 is SGDLS and CDR2 YYNGEE. The CDR3 is 16 amino acids. V lost 4 bases to trimming and J lost 3 bases, with 16 bases between them. This chain's CDR3 is CASSPDAPFSNEKLFF. The DNA for the CDR3 is TGTGCCAGCAGCCCAGATGCCCCGTTTTCTAATGAAAAACTGTTTTTT.

To note about this clone: The junction does not match germline at one end; this may be a read error. The rearrangement links TRBV7-7 to TRBJ2-3, with 7 bases aligning to TRBD1. Germline values: CDR1 SSHAT, CDR2 FNYEAQ (reference sequence). The CDR3 spans 17 residues. The CDR3 protein is CASSPHPGQLSTDTQYF. DNA of the CDR3: TGTGCTAGCAGCCCCCACCCGGGACAGCTTAGCACAGATACGCAGTATTTT.

The genes are TRBV11-2 and TRBJ1-3; no firm D call. Germline lookup yields CDR1 SGHAT and CDR2 FQNNGV. The CDR3 contains 14 residues. Deletions cut 4 bases from V and 2 bases from J, with 9 bases between. The DNA of the CDR3 is TGTGCCAGCAGCTCGACTAGGGCTGGAAACACCATATATTTT. Its protein is CASSSTRAGNTIYF.

The rearrangement joins TRBV27 to TRBJ2-3; TRBD2 matches at 11 bases. CDR3 size: 16 residues. After removal of 5 bases from V and 11 bases from J, the junction contained 15 bases not matched to a gene. Germline CDR1 MNHEY, CDR2 SMNVEV (reference sequence). The CDR3 nucleotides are TGTGCCAGCAGTCCGTGGACTAGCGGGTTCTCAGGGAGGCAGTATTTT. Translating gives CASSPWTSGFSGRQYF.

The J gene is TRBJ1-3, the V gene TRBV6-2 or TRBV6-3; no definite D call. The CDR3 totals 16 residues. V lost 4 bases and J lost 1, with 14 bases in between. Germline values: CDR1 MNHEY, CDR2 SVGEGT. As DNA, the CDR3 is TGTGCCAGCAGTTTCGACCCACCGAGATCTGGAAACACCATATATTTT. As protein: CASSFDPPRSGNTIYF.

This clone was seen a handful of times. The chain recombines TRBV4-2 with TRBJ2-7, with D perhaps matching TRBD2 (7 bases). The CDR3 has 15 residues. Trimming took 4 bases from V and 6 from J, leaving 19 bases between them. Looked up from germline, CDR1 is LGHNA and CDR2 is YNFKEQ. This chain's CDR3 is CASSPPPGASGEQYF. Written as DNA, the CDR3 is TGTGCCAGCAGCCCCCCTCCGGGGGCTAGCGGCGAGCAGTACTTC.

This clone was observed a handful of times. This chain connects TRBV2 to TRBJ2-5; 8 bases fit TRBD1. Germline trimming cut 4 bases from V and 4 bases from J; bases unmatched to any gene: 5. Germline values: CDR1 SNHLY, CDR2 FYNNEI. The CDR3 contains 14 residues. The CDR3 region has the DNA TGTGCCAGCAGTGTTCAGGGGGCCGGAGAGACCCAGTACTTC. Protein product: CASSVQGAGETQYF. The complete variable domain, with remaining parts taken from reference TRBV2 and TRBJ2-5, reads EPEVTQTPSHQVTQMGQEVILRCVPISNHLYFYWYRQILGQKVEFLVSFYNNEISEKSEIFDDQFSVERPDGSNFTLKIRSTKLEDSAMYFCASSVQGAGETQYFGPGTRLLVL.

There are a few counts of this clone. The chain couples TRBV5-1 to TRBJ1-3; perhaps TRBD1 as D (5 bases). With 6 bases removed from V and 4 bases from J, the gap between germline ends came to 14 bases. CDR1 is SGHRS, CDR2 YFSETQ, per germline. The CDR3 covers 14 residues. CDR3 nucleotides: TGCGCCAGCACCTCTGGGGGGTCAGGAAACACCATATATTTT. Amino acids: CASTSGGSGNTIYF.

V is TRBV10-3 and J is TRBJ2-3; D is unresolved. Germline CDR1 ENHRY, CDR2 SYGVKD. This CDR3 has 14 residues. V shed 3 bases and J shed 3 bases, with 10 bases lying between them. Written as DNA, the CDR3 is TGTGCCATCAGTGAAAAGTTGGGGACAGATACGCAGTATTTT. Protein: CAISEKLGTDTQYF.

V gene TRBV29-1 combines with J gene TRBJ1-1; 7 bases match TRBD1. With 4 bases clipped from V and 7 bases from J, the junction kept 12 bases outside the gene matches. The V gene's germline CDR1 is SQVTM and CDR2 ANQGSEA. The CDR3 totals 14 residues. CDR3 bases: TGCAGCGTTGGGCCCGTACAGGGGCTAGGTGAAGCTTTCTTT. Encoded protein: CSVGPVQGLGEAFF.

This clone appeared a few times. This chain's CDR3 is CASGTGGTRNNEQFF. The CDR3 DNA is TGTGCCAGCGGCACAGGGGGTACTAGGAACAATGAGCAGTTCTTC. The chain recombines TRBV18 with TRBJ2-1; 8 positions agree with TRBD1. V was pared by 8 bases and J by 5 bases, with 11 bases of the junction left unmatched. This CDR3 comprises 15 residues. Germline V gene data show CDR1 as KGHSH and CDR2 as LQKENI.

This clone was counted a few times. This sequence joins TRBV7-9 and TRBJ2-3, with 8 bases fitting TRBD1. The CDR3 totals 16 residues. With V trimmed by 5 bases and J by 2 bases, 9 bases remained unmatched. The germline CDR1 and CDR2 sequences are SEHNR and FQNEAQ (reference sequence). CDR3 amino acids: CASSGQGSPLTDTQYF. The CDR3 nucleotides read TGTGCCAGCAGCGGACAGGGTTCCCCCCTCACAGATACGCAGTATTTT.

V is TRBV5-6 and J is TRBJ2-5; D possibly corresponds to TRBD2 (5 bases). Trimming cost V 2 bases and J 10 bases, with 18 bases left between them. This CDR3 is built from 14 residues. Germline lookup yields CDR1 SGHDT and CDR2 YYEEEE. CDR3 DNA sequence: TGTGCCAGCAGCTTTGGTCCCCCCAAGGCGGGCCAGTACTTC. Its protein is CASSFGPPKAGQYF.

This clone occurred a few times. This rearrangement joins TRBV9 to TRBJ2-7, with TRBD1 matching 9 bases. CDR1 is SGDLS, CDR2 YYNGEE, per germline. The CDR3 runs 15 residues. Trimming removed 3 bases from V and 4 bases from J; junction bases left unmatched: 8. CDR3 protein: CASSAGTGWQYEQYF. The DNA of the CDR3 is TGTGCCAGCAGCGCCGGGACAGGGTGGCAGTACGAGCAGTACTTC.

This clone was found once. This chain joins TRBV7-8 and TRBJ2-1; TRBD2 aligns across 11 bases. J gave up 7 bases and V 5 bases, and 10 bases lay outside the gene matches. Germline lookup yields CDR1 SGHVS and CDR2 FQNEAQ. The CDR3 is 16 amino acids. The CDR3 is CASSRFSGRGYNEQFF. DNA for the CDR3: TGTGCCAGCAGCCGCTTTAGCGGGAGGGGTTATAATGAGCAGTTCTTC. Together with reference TRBV7-8 and TRBJ2-1, the CDR3 gives the full variable domain: GAGVSQSPRYKVAKRGQDVALRCDPISGHVSLFWYQQALGQGPEFLTYFQNEAQLDKSGLPSDRFFAERPEGSVSTLKIQRTQQEDSAVYLCASSRFSGRGYNEQFFGPGTRLTVL.

The V gene is TRBV11-2, the J gene TRBJ2-3; possible D gene TRBD2, 6 bases. Deletions cut 0 bases from V and 1 base from J, with 20 bases between. The CDR3 consists of 19 residues. CDR1 SGHAT and CDR2 FQNNGV come from the germline V gene. The CDR3 sequence is CASSLESFSLLAGTDTQYF. CDR3 bases: TGTGCCAGCAGCTTAGAGTCTTTCTCCCTATTAGCGGGCACAGATACGCAGTATTTT.

This clone was detected only a few times. The chain has TRBV6-5 and TRBJ2-1; TRBD1 might be the D (6 bases). Germline CDR1 MNHEY, CDR2 SVGAGI. There are 15 residues in the CDR3. The V end lost 5 bases, the J end lost 3 bases, and 14 bases lay between the germline ends. CDR3 nucleotides: TGTGCCAGCAGTCTCGGGACAATCGGCTACAATGAGCAGTTCTTC. Its protein product is CASSLGTIGYNEQFF.

The gene calls are TRBV5-4 and TRBJ1-6, with a possible D match to TRBD1 (6 bases). The germline V gene encodes CDR1 SGHNT and CDR2 YYREEE (reference sequence). This CDR3 has 14 residues. The V end lost 5 bases, the J end lost 7 bases, and 13 bases lay between the germline ends. CDR3 nucleotide sequence: TGTGCCAGCAGTCGACAGGCCACGAATTCACCCCTCCACTTT. As protein: CASSRQATNSPLHF. Full variable domain (rest looked up from reference TRBV5-4 and TRBJ1-6): ETGVTQSPTHLIKTRGQQVTLRCSSQSGHNTVSWYQQALGQGPQFIFQYYREEENGRGNFPPRFSGLQFPNYSSELNVNALELDDSALYLCASSRQATNSPLHFGNGTRLTVT.

The genes are TRBV5-1 and TRBJ1-6, with D maybe TRBD1 (5 bases). The CDR3 sequence is 14 residues long. Looked up from germline, CDR1 is SGHRS and CDR2 is YFSETQ. V lost 2 bases, J lost 7 bases, and 10 bases lay in between. This CDR3 is CASSFSGSNSPLHF. DNA of the CDR3: TGCGCCAGCAGCTTTTCAGGGTCGAATTCACCCCTCCACTTT.

This sequence joins TRBV11-3 and TRBJ2-5; D possibly matches TRBD1 or TRBD2 (6 bases each). Between the trimmed V and J ends, which lost 0 bases and 5 bases, there was a span of 19 bases. The CDR3 runs 17 residues. Germline CDR1 SGHNT, CDR2 YENEEA. CDR3 sequence: CASSLDWPRGRRETQYF. The CDR3 DNA follows: TGTGCCAGCAGCTTAGATTGGCCCCGGGGGCGCAGGGAGACCCAGTACTTC.

The genes are TRBV2 and TRBJ1-1, with TRBD1 as a possible D gene (5 bases). Germline values: CDR1 SNHLY, CDR2 FYNNEI. This CDR3 has 15 residues. Trimming left V 7 bases short and J 5 bases short, with 20 bases between. DNA of the CDR3: TGTGCCAGCAACAGCCAAGGGGCCGCGGGGACTGAAGCTTTCTTT. Its translation is CASNSQGAAGTEAFF.

V gene TRBV5-4 combines with J gene TRBJ2-1, with 8 nucleotides matching TRBD2. Per the germline V gene, CDR1 is SGHNT and CDR2 is YYREEE (reference sequence). This CDR3 spans 18 amino acids. After removal of 1 base from V and 5 bases from J, the junction contained 14 bases not matched to a gene. The CDR3 sequence: CASSLSLAGVKENNEQFF. Written as DNA, the CDR3 is TGTGCCAGCAGCTTGAGCCTAGCGGGCGTAAAGGAAAACAATGAGCAGTTCTTC.

The chain joins TRBV12-5 to TRBJ2-7; 15 nucleotides line up with TRBD2. Per the germline V gene, CDR1 is LGHNT and CDR2 is FRNRAP. Trimming cost V 3 bases and J 5 bases; bases outside gene matches: 5. The CDR3 spans 16 residues. The CDR3 nucleotides read TGTGCTAGTGGTTTACGGGGGACTAGCGGGAGGAACGAGCAGTACTTC. As protein: CASGLRGTSGRNEQYF.

This chain joins TRBV11-3 and TRBJ1-2, with D possibly matching TRBD1 (6 bases). The CDR3 covers 12 residues. V was trimmed by 3 bases and J by 6 bases, leaving 8 bases between them. Per the germline V gene, CDR1 is SGHNT and CDR2 is YENEEA. Here the CDR3 reads CASSFSGDGYTF. CDR3 sequence (DNA): TGTGCCAGCAGCTTCTCAGGGGATGGCTACACCTTC.

The V gene is TRBV6-8, the J gene TRBJ2-7; D is ambiguous. The V gene lost 8 bases and the J gene lost 0 bases, with 8 bases spanning the gap. This CDR3 region has 12 residues. The germline V gene encodes CDR1 MNHGY and CDR2 SAAAGT. The CDR3 reads CASVSISYEQYF. In DNA form, the CDR3 reads TGTGCCAGCGTTTCCATCTCCTACGAGCAGTACTTC.

This chain connects TRBV23-1 to TRBJ2-1; 7 positions agree with TRBD2. TRBV23-1 is given ORF status, its function remaining uncertain. CDR3 length: 19 residues. V trimming: 0 bases; J trimming: 3 bases; junction bases outside the gene matches: 14. The CDR3 DNA reads TGCGCCAGCAGTCAATCGGGGAGGGAAGCGGGAATCGACTACAATGAGCAGTTCTTC. Its protein product is CASSQSGREAGIDYNEQFF.

The chain recombines TRBV6-2 or TRBV6-3 with TRBJ1-1, with 7 bases identical to TRBD1. The CDR3 is made up of 17 amino acids. The V gene's germline CDR1 is MNHEY and CDR2 SVGEGT. V dropped 2 bases and J dropped 4; count of bases not matched to a gene: 13. The CDR3: CASSYHLRTGFTTEAFF. CDR3 bases: TGTGCCAGCAGTTACCATCTCCGGACAGGCTTTACCACTGAAGCTTTCTTT.

V is TRBV11-2 and J is TRBJ2-7, with a weak D call TRBD1 (6 bases). The germline gives CDR1 SGHAT, CDR2 FQNNGV. V gave up 4 bases and J gave up 9 bases, with 10 bases separating them. The CDR3 has 11 residues. CDR3 in amino acids: CASSYEQGQYF. The CDR3 nucleotides read TGTGCCAGCAGCTACGAACAGGGGCAGTACTTC.

V and J are TRBV4-3 and TRBJ2-7; perhaps TRBD1 as D (6 bases). Trimming took 0 bases from V and 1 from J, leaving 13 bases between them. CDR1 and CDR2 (germline): LGHNA, YSLEER. This CDR3 has 16 residues. The DNA of the CDR3 is TGCGCCAGCAGCCAAGATCTCGGAAGGGGGTCCTACGAGCAGTACTTC. This gives the protein CASSQDLGRGSYEQYF.

V and J are TRBV7-8 and TRBJ2-1; D call uncertain. The V gene's germline CDR1 is SGHVS and CDR2 FQNEAQ. V lost 4 bases, J lost 7 bases, and 11 bases lay in between. CDR3 size: 13 residues. Here the CDR3 DNA reads TGTGCCAGCAGCTCACCGTATGTGAATGAGCAGTTCTTC. Its protein product is CASSSPYVNEQFF. The whole variable domain, filled in from reference TRBV7-8 and TRBJ2-1, reads GAGVSQSPRYKVAKRGQDVALRCDPISGHVSLFWYQQALGQGPEFLTYFQNEAQLDKSGLPSDRFFAERPEGSVSTLKIQRTQQEDSAVYLCASSSPYVNEQFFGPGTRLTVL.